This record concerns one T cell receptor (beta chain) sequence. The source of the sample is a study of CXCR3-negative and CXCR3-positive naive CD8 T cells. The CDR3 length is 16 residues. The germline V gene encodes CDR1 SGHTA and CDR2 FQGNSA. TRB cDNA libraries were made by UMI-labeled 5' RACE. TCRdb reprocessed the 5' RACE reads, keeping one entry per CDR3 protein, no DNA. In all, the sample yields under 50,000 distinct CDR3 sequences. This rearrangement joins TRBV7-2 to TRBJ1-6. Sequencing was performed on naive CXCR3- CD8+ T cells from blood. The subset is: CD45RO-CCR7+CD27+CD95- naive CD8+ T cells lacking CXCR3 (TNR3-). The TCR sequence derives from a human donor in good health. Some clones in this sample may be carry-over from other donors' samples. This chain's CDR3 is CASTLGGETYNSPLHF.